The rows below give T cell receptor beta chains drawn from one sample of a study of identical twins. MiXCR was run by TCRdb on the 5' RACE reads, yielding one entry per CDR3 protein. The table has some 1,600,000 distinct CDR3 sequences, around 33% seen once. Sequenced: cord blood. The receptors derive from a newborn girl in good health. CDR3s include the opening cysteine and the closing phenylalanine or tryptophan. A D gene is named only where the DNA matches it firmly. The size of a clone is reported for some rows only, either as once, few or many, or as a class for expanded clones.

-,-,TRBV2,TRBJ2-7,TGTGCCAGCAGACGAGATCAATACGAGCAGTACTTC,CASRRDQYEQYF
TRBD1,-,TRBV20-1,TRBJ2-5,TGCAGTGCTAGAGGGGACAGGGCGTACCAAGAGACCCAGTACTTC,CSARGDRAYQETQYF
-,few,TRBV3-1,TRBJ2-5,TGTGCCAGCAGCCAAGTAGCCGGGACCCAGTACTTC,CASSQVAGTQYF
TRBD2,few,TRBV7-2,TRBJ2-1,TGTGCCAGCAGCTCTTTACTAGCGGGGGGTCGTAATGAGCAGTTCTTC,CASSSLLAGGRNEQFF
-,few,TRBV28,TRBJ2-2,TGTGCCAGCAGTTTTAATGACTGGAGAAACACCGGGGAGCTGTTTTTT,CASSFNDWRNTGELFF
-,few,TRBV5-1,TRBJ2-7,TGCGCCAGGACGGCGAGTTGGCGGAACTACGAGCAGTACTTC,CARTASWRNYEQYF
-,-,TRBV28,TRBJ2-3,TGTGCCAGCACCGGGCCCTCATACACAGATACGCAGTATTTT,CASTGPSYTDTQYF
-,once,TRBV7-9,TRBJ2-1,TGTGCCAGCAGCGGAAAAATCGCCACCTACAATGAGCAGTTCTTC,CASSGKIATYNEQFF
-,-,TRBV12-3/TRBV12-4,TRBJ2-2,TGTGCCAGCAGTTTCCTCCAGGGAGTAACCGGGGAGCTGTTTTTT,CASSFLQGVTGELFF
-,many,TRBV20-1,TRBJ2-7,TGCAGTGGGGAGAGATCCTACGAGCAGTACTTC,CSGERSYEQYF
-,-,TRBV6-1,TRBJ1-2,TGTGCCAGCAGTGAAGCTAAGGTCTATGGCTACACCTTC,CASSEAKVYGYTF
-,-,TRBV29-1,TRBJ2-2,TGCAGCGTCAGGACAGGGAGGGGCGGGGAGCTGTTTTTT,CSVRTGRGGELFF
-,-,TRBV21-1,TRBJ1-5,TGTGCCAGCACCTGGGACAGCTTCAATCAGCCCCAGCATTTT,CASTWDSFNQPQHF
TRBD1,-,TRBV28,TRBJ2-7,TGTGCCAGCAGTGCCATCCCGACAGGGTTGGCAGACGAGCAGTACTTC,CASSAIPTGLADEQYF
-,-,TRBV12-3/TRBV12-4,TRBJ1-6,TGTGCCAGCAGTTTAATGGCCTCACCCCCCCACTTT,CASSLMASPPHF
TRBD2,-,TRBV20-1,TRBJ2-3,TGCAGTGCTCCCAGACTAGCGGGAGGAGGAGATACGCAGTATTTT,CSAPRLAGGGDTQYF
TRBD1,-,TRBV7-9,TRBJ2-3,TGTGCCAGCAGCCGGGACAGTTCTAGCACAGATACGCAGTATTTT,CASSRDSSSTDTQYF